The rows below give T cell receptor beta chains drawn from one sample of a study of cytomegalovirus exposure and HLA in healthy donors. TCRdb keeps only in-frame clones here, not all; method: immunoSEQ multiplex PCR. The data show 150,000 to 200,000 clones, with roughly 86% seen just once and roughly 5.2% held by the top ten. The sample was PBMCs. These receptors all come from a girl aged 10-17 years in good health and CMV-seropositive. Each CDR3 is given without its conserved first and last residue.

CDR3: ASSLAPTAREKLF
V: TRBV5-1
length: 13
J: TRBJ1-4

CDR3: ASSGTGGYGYT
V: TRBV6-1
length: 11
J: TRBJ1-2

CDR3: ASRKGAEYEQY
V: TRBV27
length: 11
J: TRBJ2-7

CDR3: ASSSWTSGRDNEQF
V: TRBV5-8
length: 14
J: TRBJ2-1

CDR3: ASRGQGTEAF
V: TRBV27
length: 10
J: TRBJ1-1

CDR3: AGRFGTGGDGYT
V: TRBV18
length: 12
J: TRBJ1-2

CDR3: ASSIAPSTEAF
V: TRBV19
length: 11
J: TRBJ1-1

CDR3: AWTGGNTEAF
V: TRBV30
length: 10
J: TRBJ1-1

CDR3: ASSPAGVSNYGYT
V: TRBV18
length: 13
J: TRBJ1-2

CDR3: ASSPGGNTEAF
V: TRBV18
length: 11
J: TRBJ1-1

CDR3: ASSDSGDAGNTIY
V: TRBV6-4
length: 13
J: TRBJ1-3

CDR3: ASRRGGGLETQY
V: TRBV6-5
length: 12
J: TRBJ2-5

CDR3: ASSLTQGSPLH
V: TRBV7-3
length: 11
J: TRBJ1-6

CDR3: ASNSNGGSTEAF
V: TRBV27
length: 12
J: TRBJ1-1

CDR3: ASSWAPGHTNDEQY
V: TRBV7-9
length: 14
J: TRBJ2-7

CDR3: ASRPRASTEAF
V: TRBV25-1
length: 11
J: TRBJ1-1

CDR3: ASSWRMTRQVYEQY
V: TRBV5-5
length: 14
J: TRBJ2-7

CDR3: ASSHGRLAGPGEQY
V: TRBV4-1
length: 14
J: TRBJ2-7

CDR3: ASSFGSSYNEQF
V: TRBV6-5
length: 12
J: TRBJ2-1

CDR3: ASSLEGDPNEKLF
V: TRBV5-1
length: 13
J: TRBJ1-4

CDR3: AGGQGGEQY
V: TRBV28
length: 9
J: TRBJ2-7

CDR3: AILARNTGELF
V: TRBV2
length: 11
J: TRBJ2-2

CDR3: ASNAGRLGHEQY
V: TRBV5-6
length: 12
J: TRBJ2-7

CDR3: ASNQVGQGNTEAF
V: TRBV4-1
length: 13
J: TRBJ1-1

CDR3: AWTGPEAF
V: TRBV30
length: 8
J: TRBJ1-1

CDR3: ASSGGVNTEAF
V: TRBV9
length: 11
J: TRBJ1-1

CDR3: ASSVRTGNEQF
V: TRBV9
length: 11
J: TRBJ2-1

CDR3: AWSASGNTEAF
V: TRBV30
length: 11
J: TRBJ1-1

CDR3: ASSLGRETDTQY
V: TRBV7-8
length: 12
J: TRBJ2-3

CDR3: ASSSIGLSGNTIY
V: TRBV6-6
length: 13
J: TRBJ1-3

CDR3: ASSLGPNPFSYNEQF
V: TRBV27
length: 15
J: TRBJ2-1

CDR3: ASSVLAAPYNEQF
V: TRBV2
length: 13
J: TRBJ2-1

CDR3: ASSDPGTSGGSQETQY
V: TRBV2
length: 16
J: TRBJ2-5